One sample yielded the 3 T cell receptor beta chains listed below, sequenced in a study of shared clonotypes between healthy human individuals. Some clones are missing from TCRdb's copy, which holds only in-frame ones; the method was immunoSEQ multiplex PCR. This sample has some 790,000 clones; 55% to 75% occur once, and the top ten carry over 1.5%. The source material was memory CD4+ T cells sorted from blood. The subset here: CD45RA-negative fraction. The receptors shown here come from a woman in her 30s in good health.

V is TRBV29-1 and J is TRBJ2-7; 12 bases agree with TRBD2. J was trimmed by 6 bases and V by 6 bases; bases with no gene match: 12. The CDR3 is 15 amino acids. The germline gives CDR1 SQVTM, CDR2 ANQGSEA. The CDR3: CSVGVLAGGSGEQYF. For the CDR3, the DNA is TGCAGCGTCGGCGTACTAGCGGGAGGATCGGGCGAGCAGTACTTC.

J is TRBJ1-5 and V is TRBV6-5; TRBD1 matches at 9 bases. Germline loops: CDR1 MNHEY, CDR2 SVGAGI. The CDR3 totals 14 residues. The ends lost 5 bases at V and 5 bases at J; junction bases unmatched: 4. In DNA form, the CDR3 reads TGTGCCAGCAGTCCGCGGACAGGGGATCAGCCCCAGCATTTT. Translated, it gives CASSPRTGDQPQHF.

The J gene is TRBJ1-2, the V gene TRBV18; no definite D call. V was pared by 3 bases and J by 5 bases, with 16 bases between. The V gene's germline CDR1 is KGHSH and CDR2 LQKENI. This CDR3 is 15 amino acids long. CDR3 in amino acids: CASSPGNSGNYGYTF. CDR3 DNA sequence: TGTGCCAGCTCACCGGGTAATAGCGGAAATTATGGCTACACCTTC.